This TCR beta chain emerged from a study of blood T cells in healthy people across ages. Trimming removed 6 bases from V and 5 bases from J, with 10 bases in between. There are 12 residues in the CDR3. Germline-derived CDR1 and CDR2 are SQVTM and ANQGSEA. Study-wide findings and caveats: While age rose, TCR beta diversity per million T cells dropped in a roughly linear way. Percentage of naive T cells showed a strong correlation with TCR beta diversity.

Sample-barcoded 5' priming and a J-beta primer mix drove a second PCR of roughly 6 to 12 cycles. MiXCR, applied by TCRdb to the 5' RACE reads, yields one record per CDR3 protein. The repertoire consists of around 800,000 distinct CDR3 sequences, with roughly 24% occurring once and the leading ten covering 3%. Comment on this clonotype: Its antigen remains unidentified.

The data were also submitted as part of a second study, on T cells of mothers and their children. That source notes: Each child gave approximately 2.8 million TCR beta CDR3 reads (each mother, over 8.5 million).

The origin of this receptor is a boy aged 5-17 years in good health. Specimen: blood. V is TRBV29-1 and J is TRBJ1-4; tentative D call: TRBD1 (5 bases). The CDR3 protein is CSVGRVNEKLFF. In DNA form, the CDR3 reads TGCAGCGTGGGACGGGTAAATGAAAAACTGTTTTTT.